A single sample is the source of the 25 T cell receptor beta chains below, sequenced in a study of control samples from healthy donors and cancer patients (dated by TCRdb to between 2020 and 2021). Receptor libraries were prepared by the immunoSEQ multiplex PCR assay. The immuneACCESS repertoire file appears here via TCRdb, limited to in-frame rearrangements. These files lack a portion of the clones; in checked studies, under half of the deficit traces to unresolved V genes, and the cause of the others is not known. This sample lists 150,000 to 200,000 clones; almost 90% were detected once. The ten largest account for less than 2% of the sample. The specimen sequenced was blood. The receptors here all came from a man between 18 and 35 years old in good health.

V usage is TRBV27 and J usage is TRBJ1-2; 7 bases map to TRBD1. Germline CDR1 is MNHEY and CDR2 is SMNVEV (reference sequence). V lost 10 bases and J lost 7; bases outside the gene matches: 9. The CDR3 length is 12 residues. DNA of the CDR3: TGTGCCACTACAACAGGGGCGGGTGGCTACACCTTC. Its protein is CATTTGAGGYTF.

This chain uses TRBV28 with TRBJ2-7, with 10 nucleotides matching TRBD1. V lost 5 bases and J lost 4; bases outside the gene matches: 8. The CDR3 totals 15 residues. The germline V gene encodes CDR1 MDHEN and CDR2 SYDVKM. The CDR3 loop is CASSAPGQGGYEQYF. The CDR3 DNA is TGTGCCAGCAGTGCGCCCGGACAGGGGGGATACGAGCAGTACTTC.

The chain recombines TRBV2 with TRBJ2-5; 8 bases align to TRBD1. Germline loops: CDR1 SNHLY, CDR2 FYNNEI. V was clipped by 5 bases and J by 10 bases; unmatched bases: 9. The CDR3 loop spans 13 amino acids. As DNA, the CDR3 is TGTGCCAGCAGTCAACGGACAGGGCCGGACCAGTACTTC. Amino acid sequence: CASSQRTGPDQYF.

This clone was counted once. V usage is TRBV7-9 and J usage is TRBJ2-7; a possible D gene is TRBD1 (5 bases). Trimming stripped 5 bases from V and 2 bases from J, with 19 bases between. Germline V CDR1 and CDR2: SEHNR, FQNEAQ (reference sequence). The CDR3 has 16 amino acids. The chain's CDR3 is CASSGPFDRTAYEQYF. CDR3 coding DNA: TGTGCCAGCAGCGGCCCCTTTGACAGAACCGCCTACGAGCAGTACTTC.

The rearrangement links TRBV27 to TRBJ2-2; the D gene is possibly TRBD1 (5 bases). Germline loops: CDR1 MNHEY, CDR2 SMNVEV (reference sequence). The CDR3 extends over 14 amino acids. The ends were cut back, 6 bases at V and 2 bases at J, with 10 bases in the middle. CDR3 region: CASRQDSNTGELFF. The CDR3 nucleotides read TGTGCCAGCAGGCAAGACAGTAACACCGGGGAGCTGTTTTTT.

V gene TRBV5-5 combines with J gene TRBJ2-7; 7 bases map to TRBD1. Germline V lookup: CDR1 SGHKS, CDR2 YYEKEE (reference sequence). This CDR3 is built from 14 residues. The V gene end was trimmed by 1 base and the J gene end by 1 base; junction bases not matched to a gene: 2. CDR3 loop: CASSLFRGSYEQYF. The DNA for the CDR3 is TGTGCCAGCAGCTTGTTCAGGGGGTCCTACGAGCAGTACTTC.

The V gene is TRBV5-1, the J gene TRBJ2-3, with D perhaps being TRBD1 or TRBD2 (5 bases each). CDR3 length: 14 amino acids. Trimming stripped 0 bases from V and 5 bases from J, with 10 bases between. CDR1 is SGHRS and CDR2 is YFSETQ in the germline V gene. The DNA for the CDR3 is TGCGCCAGCAGCTTGGGTGGGACCGGAGATACGCAGTATTTT. This codes for CASSLGGTGDTQYF. Using reference TRBV5-1 and TRBJ2-3 for the parts outside the CDR3, the full variable domain is KAGVTQTPRYLIKTRGQQVTLSCSPISGHRSVSWYQQTPGQGLQFLFEYFSETQRNKGNFPGRFSGRQFSNSRSEMNVSTLELGDSALYLCASSLGGTGDTQYFGPGTRLTVL.

The sample holds a few counts of this clone. The chain is built from TRBV9 and TRBJ1-5; no clear D. Looked up from germline, CDR1 is SGDLS and CDR2 is YYNGEE. Trimming took 3 bases from V and 4 from J, leaving 8 bases between them. This CDR3 region has 13 residues. CDR3 sequence: CASSETMNQPQHF. CDR3 nucleotides: TGTGCCAGCAGCGAAACCATGAATCAGCCCCAGCATTTT.

The chain has TRBV5-1 and TRBJ1-1; 9 bases map to TRBD1. CDR3 length: 16 amino acids. Trimming at V came to 3 bases and at J to 0 bases, leaving 6 bases not matched to a gene. CDR1 is SGHRS and CDR2 is YFSETQ in the germline V gene. The CDR3, as DNA: TGCGCCAGCAGCTCGGGACAGGGAGTTTTGAACACTGAAGCTTTCTTT. Translating it yields CASSSGQGVLNTEAFF.

Of note for this clone: Sequence at one end of the junction differs from germline and may be a read error. This sequence joins TRBV9 and TRBJ1-6; D gene ambiguous. The CDR3 totals 12 residues. Germline CDR1 and CDR2: SGDLS and YYNGEE. Here the CDR3 reads CVSSGNNSPLHF. The CDR3 DNA reads TGTGTCAGCAGCGGCAATAACTCACCCCTCCACTTT.

The V and J genes are TRBV9 and TRBJ1-4, with TRBD1 matching over 9 bases. V was pared by 4 bases and J by 7 bases, with 11 bases of the junction left unmatched. Germline values: CDR1 SGDLS, CDR2 YYNGEE. The CDR3 runs 16 residues. CDR3 region: CASSPTFGDRVEKLFF. For the CDR3, the DNA is TGTGCCAGCAGCCCTACATTTGGGGACAGGGTTGAAAAACTGTTTTTT.

This rearrangement joins TRBV4-3 to TRBJ1-3; D ambiguous. This CDR3 is built from 15 residues. CDR1 is LGHNA and CDR2 is YSLEER in the germline V gene. The ends were cut back, 4 bases at V and 0 bases at J, with 10 bases in the middle. The CDR3 bases are TGCGCCAGCAGCCCGACCGATTACTCTGGAAACACCATATATTTT. It encodes CASSPTDYSGNTIYF.

The rearrangement links TRBV7-6 to TRBJ2-7; 7 bases map to TRBD2. Germline CDR1 and CDR2: SGHVS and FNYEAQ. The CDR3 spans 15 residues. Losses at the gene ends were 4 bases for V and 0 bases for J; bases not matched to a gene: 6. The CDR3 protein is CASSSQRGNSYEQYF. CDR3 nucleotides: TGTGCCAGCAGCTCCCAGCGGGGAAACTCCTACGAGCAGTACTTC.

This rearrangement joins TRBV5-4 to TRBJ2-5; no reliable D call. Trimming shortened V by 3 bases and J by 3 bases, and 9 bases separated the two germline ends. This CDR3 is built from 13 residues. Germline CDR1 and CDR2: SGHNT and YYREEE (reference sequence). CDR3 loop: CASSSQIEETQYF. CDR3 DNA: TGTGCCAGCAGCTCCCAAATAGAAGAGACCCAGTACTTC.

This clone was counted between two and nine times. The chain uses TRBV7-9 and TRBJ2-7, with 7 bases identical to TRBD1. Per germline, CDR1 SEHNR and CDR2 FQNEAQ (reference sequence). J gave up 2 bases and V 4 bases, and 5 bases lay outside the gene matches. The CDR3 spans 14 residues. DNA of the CDR3: TGTGCCAGCAGCTCCAACAGGGGACCCTACGAGCAGTACTTC. It is translated as CASSSNRGPYEQYF.

The gene calls are TRBV4-2 and TRBJ1-2; no clear D gene. Trimming took 0 bases from V and 4 from J, leaving 6 bases between them. The CDR3 runs to 13 residues. The germline V gene has CDR1 LGHNA and CDR2 YNFKEQ. Here the CDR3 reads CASSQESIYGYTF. The CDR3 DNA follows: TGTGCCAGCAGCCAAGAGAGCATCTATGGCTACACCTTC.

The chain links TRBV10-3 to TRBJ1-3; 9 nucleotides agree with TRBD1. After removal of 6 bases from V and 2 bases from J, the junction contained 8 bases not matched to a gene. The CDR3 totals 16 residues. Germline V gene data show CDR1 as ENHRY and CDR2 as SYGVKD. CDR3 DNA: TGTGCCATCAGACCCGGGACAGGGAGGGCTGGAAACACCATATATTTT. This codes for CAIRPGTGRAGNTIYF.

This clone has only one observation. V usage is TRBV13 and J usage is TRBJ2-2; D may be TRBD2 (5 bases). The CDR3 covers 17 residues. The V end lost 5 bases, the J end lost 1 base, and 17 bases lay between the germline ends. Germline V gene lookup returns CDR1 PRHDT and CDR2 FYEKMQ (reference sequence). The CDR3 region has the DNA TGTGCCAGCAGCCCATGGACTGCGAGTATGAACACCGGGGAGCTGTTTTTT. The encoded protein is CASSPWTASMNTGELFF.

The rearrangement joins TRBV5-8 to TRBJ2-3; the match to TRBD2 covers 11 bases. The germline CDR1 and CDR2 sequences are SGHTS and YDEGEE. V was pared by 4 bases and J by 6 bases, with 7 bases of the junction left unmatched. This CDR3 is built from 15 residues. The CDR3 DNA is TGTGCCAGCAGCCCCCGACTAGCGGGGAGGGATACGCAGTATTTT. It encodes CASSPRLAGRDTQYF.

The chain recombines TRBV10-1 with TRBJ1-1; a possible D gene is TRBD1 (6 bases). V shed 6 bases and J shed 3 bases, with 14 bases lying between them. The CDR3 totals 14 residues. Germline loops: CDR1 WNHNN, CDR2 SYGVQD (reference sequence). CDR3 DNA sequence: TGCGCCAGCAGAAAGCCGGGACACTACACTGAAGCTTTCTTT. It encodes CASRKPGHYTEAFF.

This chain links TRBV28 with TRBJ1-5; TRBD1 aligns across 12 bases. With 6 bases clipped from V and 2 bases from J, the junction kept 8 bases outside the gene matches. CDR1 and CDR2 from the germline V gene are MDHEN and SYDVKM. The CDR3 is made up of 17 amino acids. CDR3 coding DNA: TGTGCCAGCAGGGGACAGGGGGCGGCCGGTGGCAATCAGCCCCAGCATTTT. Its translation: CASRGQGAAGGNQPQHF. The full variable domain, rest sourced from reference TRBV28 and TRBJ1-5, is DVKVTQSSRYLVKRTGEKVFLECVQDMDHENMFWYRQDPGLGLRLIYFSYDVKMKEKGDIPEGYSVSREKKERFSLILESASTNQTSMYLCASRGQGAAGGNQPQHFGDGTRLSIL.

The rearrangement uses TRBV9 and TRBJ1-2; 11 nucleotides line up with TRBD1. Germline CDR1 and CDR2: SGDLS and YYNGEE. V was pared by 2 bases and J by 8 bases, with 2 bases of the junction left unmatched. The CDR3 spans 13 residues. The DNA for the CDR3 is TGTGCCAGCAGCGTGGGACAGGGGGGAGGCTACACCTTC. Translating gives CASSVGQGGGYTF.

The chain employs TRBV27 and TRBJ2-3; a possible D gene is TRBD1 (6 bases). Trimming took off 8 bases at V and 4 bases at J, with 16 bases between the two ends. Germline V gene data show CDR1 as MNHEY and CDR2 as SMNVEV (reference sequence). This CDR3 is 14 amino acids long. This CDR3 is CASSPAGEADTQYF. As DNA, the CDR3 is TGTGCCAGCTCTCCGGCAGGGGAAGCAGATACGCAGTATTTT.

The chain has TRBV6-5 and TRBJ2-5; weak D call: TRBD1 (8 bases). CDR3 length: 15 residues. Germline loops: CDR1 MNHEY, CDR2 SVGAGI. With 5 bases removed from V and 3 bases from J, the gap between germline ends came to 16 bases. CDR3 sequence: CASSIYRGGKETQYF. Here the CDR3 DNA reads TGTGCCAGCAGTATCTACAGGGGGGGTAAAGAGACCCAGTACTTC.

This chain joins TRBV6-5 and TRBJ2-2; tentative D call: TRBD2 (5 bases). The V and J ends lost 7 bases and 7 bases respectively, with 19 bases between them. The CDR3 sequence is 15 residues long. CDR1 is MNHEY, CDR2 SVGAGI, per germline. The CDR3 here is CASTYTQEVIGELFF. In DNA form, the CDR3 reads TGTGCCAGCACCTACACTCAGGAGGTGATCGGGGAGCTGTTTTTT.